The clone carrying this T cell receptor (beta chain) was observed once. PCR was performed using 60 Vbeta and 13 Jbeta primers. The method was immunoSEQ multiplex PCR; TCRdb's version includes in-frame clones alone and lacks a portion of them. The sample consists of roughly 55,000 clones, about 76% of them appearing once. This sample is drawn from a study of cytomegalovirus exposure and HLA in healthy donors. The V gene lost 0 bases and the J gene lost 8 bases, with 13 bases spanning the gap. CDR3 length equals 13 residues. CDR1 and CDR2 (germline): SQVTM, ANQGSEA. The V and J genes are TRBV29-1 and TRBJ1-2; weak D call: TRBD1 (5 bases). Sequencing used PBMCs. The sequence was obtained from a female donor in good health and CMV-seronegative. The CDR3 DNA reads TGCAGCGTTGAAGATCCAGGGAGGTACGGCTACACCTTC. Protein sequence: CSVEDPGRYGYTF. The full variable domain, with the rest looked up from reference TRBV29-1 and TRBJ1-2, is SAVISQKPSRDICQRGTSLTIQCQVDSQVTMMFWYRQQPGQSLTLIATANQGSEATYESGFVIDKFPISRPNLTFSTLTVSNMSPEDSSIYLCSVEDPGRYGYTFGSGTRLTVV.